Included here is one T cell receptor beta chain sequence, with context. The antigen remains unidentified. Produced via immunoSEQ multiplex PCR; TCRdb's table is partial and in-frame only. The sample shows some 1,100,000 clones, approximately 78% of them seen only once. These data are taken from a study of shared clonotypes between healthy human individuals. Whole-study findings and limits: Shared clonotypes across all four donors exceeded non-shared ones in generation probability.

The CDR3 has 15 residues. Germline CDR1 is SEHNR and CDR2 is FQNEAQ (reference sequence). The junction had 7 bases not matched to a gene; V was cut back by 5 bases and J by 4 bases. The source is a man aged 18 to 30 in good health. Some clones in this sample may be carry-over from other donors' samples. The sample was memory CD4+ T cells from PBMCs. The subset denotes: CD45RA-negative fraction. The J gene is TRBJ2-2, the V gene TRBV7-9; 7 nucleotides match TRBD2. Here the CDR3 reads CASSETSYPTGELFF. As DNA, the CDR3 is TGTGCCAGCAGCGAGACTAGCTACCCCACCGGGGAGCTGTTTTTT. Full variable domain (outside the CDR3, taken from reference TRBV7-9 and TRBJ2-2): DTGVSQNPRHKITKRGQNVTFRCDPISEHNRLYWYRQTLGQGPEFLTYFQNEAQLEKSRLLSDRFSAERPKGSFSTLEIQRTEQGDSAMYLCASSETSYPTGELFFGEGSRLTVL.